Sequencing of this T cell receptor beta chain was carried out in a study of blood T cells in healthy people across ages (dated by TCRdb to 2014 to 2015). General notes on the study: In model experiments, roughly one uniquely barcoded TCR beta cDNA molecule per two T cells was captured by template switching. The donors were split into four age groups: young (average around 15 years), middle-aged (39), aged (about 62) and long-lived (approximately 80). To avoid experimental bias, donors of different ages were distributed randomly across sequencing lanes. The study analyzed two additional independent replicas of 1 million unique cDNA reads from the same blood draw for two donors, one aged 18 to 29 and one aged 80 or older. The study measured age-related changes in TCR beta repertoire diversity using deep sequencing normalized with unique cDNA molecular identifiers. On the study overall, not on this receptor specifically: Because profiling used bulk unsorted PBMCs, naive and antigen-experienced compartments could not be compared conclusively. The long-lived group showed more naive CD4+ T cells, fewer expanded clones and increased TCR diversity than the aged group, suggesting age selection. As age increased, observed TCR beta diversity per million T cells dropped in a roughly linear way, and a significant reduction was already evident by age 40. Total diversity estimates from one million sequenced T cells were considered lower bounds and underestimates. The CMV infection status of donors was not known, potentially confounding age-related changes in expanded clonotypes. A strong correlation was found between observed TCR beta diversity and the percentage of naive T cells measured by flow cytometry.

The CDR3 runs 20 residues from the cysteine to the phenylalanine. Of the read, only the CDR3 DNA is kept; its 60 bases are in frame from base 1. V is cut back by 2 bases and J by 0 bases, with 10 bases in the junction unmatched. CDR1 is given as SGHAT and CDR2 as FQNNGV, both from the germline V gene. In the case of this clonotype: Which antigen it targets is not known. Base quality data are lacking; no much larger clone is found one base away.

The protocol used for the library was 5' RACE. Sequencing used an Illumina HiSeq 2500. A second PCR of roughly 7 to 11 cycles was performed with a sample-barcoded 5' primer and a J-beta primer mix. A unique molecular identifier was introduced onto each TCR beta cDNA molecule by a template-switch 5' adaptor carrying 12 random nucleotides. Each sample yielded at least 2.5 million CDR3-containing paired-end reads. All of the RNA was converted into first-strand cDNA using the Mint cDNA synthesis kit, with a TRBC-specific oligonucleotide serving as the primer. Following uracil-DNA glycosylase treatment, a first 18-cycle PCR with universal primers M1SS and BC2_uni_R was performed on all cDNA. For the original study's pipeline: For normalization, 1 million high-quality reads, each with a distinct molecular identifier, were randomly selected from each sample. Reads with shared molecular identifiers were discarded instead of being binned into consensus sequences. MiTCR, run with a Q25 quality threshold and the strictest error-elimination algorithm, handled CDR3 identification, clonotype clustering and error correction. A nonparametric unseen species model using Euler transformation provided a lower-bound estimate of total TCR beta diversity. In-frame beta chains were kept once TCRdb had trimmed the public reads at Q25 with fastp and called clones with MiXCR. A single entry per CDR3 protein holds the most common genes and DNA from its merged rows. What appears here as the V and J calls and clone size reflects TCRdb's work, not the paper's. This sample comprises some 700,000 distinct CDR3 sequences, 43% of them detected only once. The top ten constitute approximately 22% of the sample.

The roughly 42 donors, aged about 6 to 95 years, were systemically healthy Caucasian individuals from Russia. Each donor gave ten milliliters of peripheral blood, collected into EDTA-treated Vacutainer tubes. Ficoll-Paque density-gradient centrifugation was used to isolate PBMCs, with at least 7 million obtained per sample. Total RNA, at least 6 micrograms per sample, was extracted from PBMCs with Trizol reagent. The percentages of naive CD45RAhigh/CD27high T cells were determined by flow cytometry on a PBMC aliquot from every donor. This sequence was found in an older woman in good health. The sequencing sample was made of blood. The chain uses TRBV11-2 and TRBJ2-4, with 13 bases aligning to TRBD2. Here is the DNA: TGTGCCAGCAGCTTAATCGACGGGACTAGCGGGAACTTAGCCAAAAACATTCAGTACTTC. Translated, this is CASSLIDGTSGNLAKNIQYF.